Listed here is a single TCR beta chain. The antigen is not known. The CDR3 is 14 amino acids. V lost 5 bases and J lost 4, with 14 bases in between. Germline-derived CDR1 and CDR2 are SNHLY and FYNNEI. PCR amplification relied on 60 Vbeta primers (plus 13 Jbeta primers). Measured with immunoSEQ multiplex PCR; TCRdb has only the in-frame clones, and not every one. The sample yields 150,000 or so clones, about two thirds seen once. These data belong to a study of cytomegalovirus exposure and HLA in healthy donors. Study results and caveats: Sequencing likely caused a cluster of highly shared sequence variants.

While unrecorded immune exposures were likely, the donors were nominally healthy when sampled. V and J are TRBV2 and TRBJ1-2; no reliable D call. Sequenced material: PBMCs. The sequence was collected from a young woman in good health and CMV-seronegative. The CDR3: CASSQDLNSYGYTF. The CDR3 DNA is TGTGCCAGCAGTCAAGATCTCAACAGCTATGGCTACACCTTC. The variable domain in full, completed from reference TRBV2 and TRBJ1-2, reads EPEVTQTPSHQVTQMGQEVILRCVPISNHLYFYWYRQILGQKVEFLVSFYNNEISEKSEIFDDQFSVERPDGSNFTLKIRSTKLEDSAMYFCASSQDLNSYGYTFGSGTRLTVV.